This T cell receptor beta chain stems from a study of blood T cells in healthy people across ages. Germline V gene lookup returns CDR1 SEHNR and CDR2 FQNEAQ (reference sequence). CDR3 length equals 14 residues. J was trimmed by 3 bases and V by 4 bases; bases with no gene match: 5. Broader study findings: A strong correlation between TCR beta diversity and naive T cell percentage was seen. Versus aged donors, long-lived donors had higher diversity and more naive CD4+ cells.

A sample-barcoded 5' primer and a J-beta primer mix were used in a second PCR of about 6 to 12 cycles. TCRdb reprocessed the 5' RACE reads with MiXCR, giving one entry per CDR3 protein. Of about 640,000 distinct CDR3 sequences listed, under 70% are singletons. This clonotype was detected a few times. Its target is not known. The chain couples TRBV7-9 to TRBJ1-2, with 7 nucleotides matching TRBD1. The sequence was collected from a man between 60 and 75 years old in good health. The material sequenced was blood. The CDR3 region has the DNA TGTGCCAGCAGCTACCAGGGGACAGACTATGGCTACACCTTC. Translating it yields CASSYQGTDYGYTF.